Listed below are T cell receptor beta chains from one sample, sequenced in a study of T-cell reconstitution after alpha-beta-depleted transplantation in children. TCRdb recomputed calls from the PCR reads with MiXCR, one row per CDR3 protein. Of fewer than 1 million distinct CDR3 sequences detected, approximately 15% appear once; the ten largest clones hold roughly 5%. The source material was PBMCs, mostly from graft donor cells, sampled 360 days after TCRalphabeta/CD19-depleted stem cell transplant. All receptors come from a male patient younger than 18 who had a stem cell transplant for acute lymphoblastic leukemia, so the T cells may come from the graft donor. The CDR3 runs from the conserved cysteine through the conserved F or W. D genes are given only for firm matches. Size is stated for part of the rows, as once, few or many counts, or as a class when the clone is expanded.

V,length,D,J,size,DNA,CDR3
TRBV12-3/TRBV12-4,11,NA,TRBJ1-3,NA,TGTGCCAGGGGTTCTGGAAACACCATATATTTT,CARGSGNTIYF
TRBV24-1,14,TRBD1,TRBJ2-5,few,TGTGCCACCAGTGATTCAACAGGGGTGAGGACCCAGTACTTC,CATSDSTGVRTQYF
TRBV2,15,TRBD2,TRBJ2-1,NA,TGTGCCAGCAGTCGGACTAGCGGGGGCTCTAATGAGCAGTTCTTC,CASSRTSGGSNEQFF
TRBV5-4,14,NA,TRBJ2-2,few,TGTGCCAGCAGAGCGGCTTTATACACCGGGGAGCTGTTTTTT,CASRAALYTGELFF
TRBV28,18,NA,TRBJ2-6,NA,TGTGCCAGCAGTTTATGGGTTGCGACAGGCTCTGGGGCCAACGTCCTGACTTTC,CASSLWVATGSGANVLTF
TRBV7-6,14,NA,TRBJ2-2,many,TGTGCCAGCAGCTTAGTCGAGGGGTCAGGGGAGCTGTTTTTT,CASSLVEGSGELFF
TRBV2,16,NA,TRBJ2-2,many,TGTGCCAGCAGTGAAGCGCTTCCAGGGCCCACCGGGGAGCTGTTTTTT,CASSEALPGPTGELFF
TRBV5-1,15,NA,TRBJ2-3,few,TGCGCCAGCAGCTTGGCAGGGAAGAGCACAGATACGCAGTATTTT,CASSLAGKSTDTQYF
TRBV27,14,TRBD2,TRBJ2-1,NA,TGTGCTCGATGCCGCCGGACTAGCGGCAATGAGCAGTTCTTC,CARCRRTSGNEQFF
TRBV21-1,18,NA,TRBJ2-7,few,TGTGCCAGCAGCAAAGACCCCCACAGGGGTTGGAGCTCCTACGAGCAGTACTTC,CASSKDPHRGWSSYEQYF
TRBV12-3/TRBV12-4,15,NA,TRBJ2-3,NA,TGTGCCAGCAGTTTATCTCGGGGGAGGAGGGATACGCAGTATTTT,CASSLSRGRRDTQYF
TRBV28,14,NA,TRBJ2-1,many,TGTGCCAGCAGTTTTCGGACAGTTGGCAATGAGCAGTTCTTC,CASSFRTVGNEQFF
TRBV4-2,14,NA,TRBJ2-7,many,TGTGCCAGCAGCCGCAACAGGTTCTCCTACGAGCAGTACTTC,CASSRNRFSYEQYF
TRBV20-1,10,NA,TRBJ1-5,NA,TGCAGTGTTGGCAATCAGCCCCAGCATTTT,CSVGNQPQHF
TRBV12-1,13,NA,TRBJ1-2,many,TGTGCCAGCACGGGGGGGCCTGAGTATGGCTACACCTTC,CASTGGPEYGYTF
TRBV20-1,14,TRBD1,TRBJ2-3,few,TGCAGTGCTGCCGACAGGGCCAGGACAGATACGCAGTATTTT,CSAADRARTDTQYF
TRBV27,16,NA,TRBJ1-3,few,TGTGCCAGCAGTCCCCACTTGGGCCGGTCTGGAAACACCATATATTTT,CASSPHLGRSGNTIYF
TRBV29-1,18,TRBD2,TRBJ2-6,NA,TGCAGCGTTGAAGAGGGGGGGTCGTTCTACTCTGGGGCCAACGTCCTGACTTTC,CSVEEGGSFYSGANVLTF
TRBV6-2/TRBV6-3,19,NA,TRBJ2-3,NA,TGTGCCAGCAGCGCCGAGCTCTTTTGGACGGGGGTAACCACAGATACGCAGTATTTT,CASSAELFWTGVTTDTQYF
TRBV29-1,16,NA,TRBJ1-2,NA,NA,CSAFRLWRGTLYGYTF
TRBV3-1,12,NA,TRBJ2-5,few,TGTGCCAGCAGACGGAAACAAGAGACCCAGTACTTC,CASRRKQETQYF
TRBV27,15,NA,TRBJ2-7,many,TGTGCCAGCAGTTTATCTCCCAGGGGACACTACGAGCAGTACTTC,CASSLSPRGHYEQYF
TRBV6-5,16,TRBD1,TRBJ2-1,many,TGTGCCAGCAGTTACAGTTCGACAGGGGGCTACAATGAGCAGTTCTTC,CASSYSSTGGYNEQFF
TRBV11-2,19,NA,TRBJ1-2,NA,TGTGCCAGCAGCTTAGATCTTGGGCTAATATTCATCCGGGACTATGGCTACACCTTC,CASSLDLGLIFIRDYGYTF
TRBV19,13,TRBD1,TRBJ1-5,NA,TGTGCCAGTTCAGGGGGCTCTTATCAGCCCCAGCATTTT,CASSGGSYQPQHF
TRBV5-1,16,TRBD2,TRBJ2-2,few,TGCGCCACCCACCTACGGGAGGGCCCCGACACCGGGGAGCTGTTTTTT,CATHLREGPDTGELFF
TRBV27,17,TRBD2,TRBJ2-3,NA,TGTGCCAGCAGTTCCACCGGGACTAGCGGGAGAGCAGATACGCAGTATTTT,CASSSTGTSGRADTQYF
TRBV12-3/TRBV12-4,14,NA,TRBJ1-1,NA,TGTGCCAGCAGTACGACGGACCTTTACACTGAAGCTTTCTTT,CASSTTDLYTEAFF
TRBV11-3,17,NA,TRBJ2-3,many,TGTGCCAGCAGCTTAGGGGGTTGGACAGTGAAGCCAGATACGCAGTATTTT,CASSLGGWTVKPDTQYF
TRBV20-1,17,TRBD2,TRBJ2-1,many,TGCAGTGCTAGAGACCTGTCTCCCGGGACTAGCTCAAATGAGCAGTTCTTC,CSARDLSPGTSSNEQFF
TRBV2,14,TRBD2,TRBJ2-7,NA,TGTGCCACCAGAAGCGGGAGAGGCTCCTACGAGCAGTACTTC,CATRSGRGSYEQYF
TRBV11-2,17,NA,TRBJ1-1,NA,TGTGCCAGCAGCGTCGCCCCCCTACAGGGTACGAACACTGAAGCTTTCTTT,CASSVAPLQGTNTEAFF
TRBV12-3/TRBV12-4,19,TRBD2,TRBJ2-7,few,TGTGCCAGCAGTTTTTCACTAGCGGGATACCTACCAGAGGGCTACGAGCAGTACTTC,CASSFSLAGYLPEGYEQYF
TRBV5-1,16,NA,TRBJ2-4,NA,TGCGCCAGCAGCTTGGGAGGGGATGGAGCCAAAAACATTCAGTACTTC,CASSLGGDGAKNIQYF
TRBV29-1,14,TRBD2,TRBJ2-5,many,TGCAGCGTTGAACCAGCGGGAGAGGGAGAGACCCAGTACTTC,CSVEPAGEGETQYF
TRBV5-1,14,TRBD1,TRBJ2-1,many,TGCGCCAGCAGCTTCGTGGACAGGGTAAATGAGCAGTTCTTC,CASSFVDRVNEQFF
TRBV7-3,20,TRBD2,TRBJ2-1,few,TGTGCCAGCAGCTTACCCCGGACTAGCGGGAGATTGGGCTCCTACAATGAGCAGTTCTTC,CASSLPRTSGRLGSYNEQFF